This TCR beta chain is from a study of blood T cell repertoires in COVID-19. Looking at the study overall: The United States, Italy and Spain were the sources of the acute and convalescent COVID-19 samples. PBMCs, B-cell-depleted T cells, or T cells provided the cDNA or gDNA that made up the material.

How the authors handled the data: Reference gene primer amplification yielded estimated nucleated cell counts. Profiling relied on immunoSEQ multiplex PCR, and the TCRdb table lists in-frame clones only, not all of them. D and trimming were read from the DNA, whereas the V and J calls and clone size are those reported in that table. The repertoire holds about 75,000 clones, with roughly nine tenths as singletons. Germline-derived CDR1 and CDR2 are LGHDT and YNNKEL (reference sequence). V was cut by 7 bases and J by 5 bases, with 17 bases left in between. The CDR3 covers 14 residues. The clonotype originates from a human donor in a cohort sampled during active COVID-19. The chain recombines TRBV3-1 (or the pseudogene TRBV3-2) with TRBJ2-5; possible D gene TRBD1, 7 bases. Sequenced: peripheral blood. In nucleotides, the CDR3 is TGTGCCAGCACCACCGCACAGGGGAGGGAGACCCAGTACTTC. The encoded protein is CASTTAQGRETQYF.